This TCR beta chain was sequenced for a study of sequential checkpoint blockade in melanoma (dated by TCRdb to between 2018 and 2021). Looking at the study overall: Patients were randomized 1:1 to first-line nivolumab followed by ipilimumab (arm A) or ipilimumab followed by nivolumab (arm B). Both trial sequences were followed by maintenance nivolumab. What the study reported, not specific to this receptor: Validation of the response-prediction model combining TCR metrics and mutation burden is needed in larger, independent patient cohorts.

TCRbeta CDR3 regions were immunosequenced from genomic DNA with the immunoSEQ Assay. Before high-throughput sequencing, the genomic DNA was amplified using bias-controlled multiplex PCR. The study's processing was this. To quantify the absolute abundance of each unique TCRbeta CDR3 region, the sequences were collapsed and filtered. Clonality was defined as 1 minus Pielou's evenness and was calculated using productive rearrangements only. A previously published method was used to identify clones with significantly greater frequencies in on-treatment samples than in baseline samples. TCRdb obtained this table from immuneACCESS and retained in-frame rearrangements with V and J assigned. These tables miss some clones; where compared with another copy, unresolved V genes account for less than half of the shortfall, and the remainder is unexplained. V and J calls and clone size are as listed in that table; D and trimming were resolved from the DNA. This sample holds around 22,000 clones; around 70% were observed only once. The ten largest make up around 19% of the sample.

With respect to this clone: Its antigen target is currently unknown. No quality values exist for individual bases; no much larger clone is one base distant.

The V end gives up 0 bases and the J end 4 bases, leaving 2 bases in the junction not matched to a gene. The CDR3, cysteine through phenylalanine, is 15 amino acids long. The sequence is cut down to CDR3 DNA, 45 bases in frame from base 1. In the germline V gene, CDR1 corresponds to MRHNA and CDR2 to SNTAGT. The sample's treatment or condition label is to be understood as: randomized to nivolumab then ipilimumab (arm A) or the reverse (arm B). None of the trial patients had been given prior DNA-damaging chemotherapy. On a FACS Aria II flow cytometer, live CD3+CD8+ cells that were negative for CD19 and CD56 were sorted from thawed PBMCs. CheckMate 064, a randomized, open-label phase II trial of sequential checkpoint blockade, was the source of the samples, all of which came from patients with melanoma. Peripheral blood mononuclear cells were collected by leukapheresis, purified using Ficoll-Paque, and frozen in human serum containing roughly 9.4% DMSO. Purity of sorted blood CD3+CD8+ cells was verified at >95% immediately after sorting, followed by DNA extraction.

The sample consisted of CD8+ T cells sorted from blood (inferred from file names), taken from a patient given nivolumab and ipilimumab in sequence. This TCR derives from a human donor with melanoma. The sequence links TRBV6-4 to TRBJ2-2; the junction holds 7 bases that match TRBD2. The CDR3 is CASSDSGEGTGELFF. The nucleotide sequence reads as follows: TGTGCCAGCAGTGACTCGGGGGAGGGCACCGGGGAGCTGTTTTTT.